The 27 T cell receptor beta chains in this list originate from one sample, sequenced in a study of CD4 T cells in relation to SARS-CoV-2 and coronaviruses. CD4+ T cells from unexposed donors were obtained before the COVID-19 pandemic (2011-2018). CD4+ T cells were isolated from the cells after around eleven days of culture. Only in-frame clones appear in the TCRdb table, and some are missing; sequencing was by immunoSEQ multiplex PCR. The sample has about 18,000 clones, around 77% seen once. For these receptors, no antigen is known. The sample taken for sequencing was CD4+ T cells from PBMCs, cultured in vitro. The receptors stem from a human donor in good health.

The J gene is TRBJ1-5, the V gene TRBV10-3; 9 bases map to TRBD1. The CDR3 spans 15 residues. CDR1 and CDR2 from the germline V gene are ENHRY and SYGVKD. J gave up 5 bases and V 2 bases, and 4 bases lay outside the gene matches. The CDR3 region has the DNA TGTGCCATCAGTGAGCCTGACAGGGGGGATCAGCCCCAGCATTTT. Translated, it gives CAISEPDRGDQPQHF.

The chain combines TRBV6-1 with TRBJ1-3; D remains ambiguous. The CDR3 is 18 residues long. V was trimmed by 1 base and J by 0 bases, leaving 16 bases between them. Germline V lookup: CDR1 MNHNS, CDR2 SASEGT. CDR3 in DNA: TGTGCCAGCAGTGAAGAGGTTATCACGGGTGACTCTGGAAACACCATATATTTT. It is translated as CASSEEVITGDSGNTIYF.

V and J are TRBV10-3 and TRBJ1-5; TRBD1 aligns across 8 bases. The germline CDR1 and CDR2 sequences are ENHRY and SYGVKD. The CDR3 extends over 15 amino acids. Trimming at V came to 2 bases and at J to 5 bases, leaving 5 bases not matched to a gene. DNA for the CDR3: TGTGCCATCAGTGAGGGACAGGGAGGAGATCAGCCCCAGCATTTT. This translates into CAISEGQGGDQPQHF.

The rearrangement joins TRBV5-1 to TRBJ2-6; D possibly corresponds to TRBD1 (6 bases). Deletions cut 1 base from V and 4 bases from J, with 9 bases between. This CDR3 contains 15 residues. The germline CDR1 and CDR2 sequences are SGHRS and YFSETQ. This CDR3 reads CASSLWGPGANVLTF. The DNA of the CDR3 is TGCGCCAGCAGCTTGTGGGGGCCAGGGGCCAACGTCCTGACTTTC.

The V and J genes are TRBV5-1 and TRBJ2-5; D call uncertain. The CDR3 is 12 residues long. Trimming stripped 1 base from V and 4 bases from J, with 5 bases between. CDR1 and CDR2 (germline): SGHRS, YFSETQ. In DNA, the CDR3 is TGCGCCAGCAGCTTGAAGAGAGAGACCCAGTACTTC. Translating gives CASSLKRETQYF.

This sequence joins TRBV7-3 and TRBJ1-1, with no clear D. CDR1 is SGHTA and CDR2 is FQGTGA in the germline V gene. Trimming took off 2 bases at V and 1 base at J, with 5 bases between the two ends. The CDR3 spans 13 residues. The CDR3 bases are TGTGCCAGCAGCTTAGAACGGAACACTGAAGCTTTCTTT. This codes for CASSLERNTEAFF.

The chain joins TRBV5-1 to TRBJ1-4; D not certain. The CDR3 runs 15 residues. V was clipped by 0 bases and J by 8 bases, with 14 bases between them. Per germline, CDR1 SGHRS and CDR2 YFSETQ. The CDR3 is CASSLDPDPGEKLFF. The CDR3 DNA reads TGCGCCAGCAGCTTGGACCCGGACCCCGGGGAAAAACTGTTTTTT.

The rearrangement uses TRBV10-1 and TRBJ2-7; tentative D call: TRBD1 (6 bases). Germline CDR1 and CDR2: WNHNN and SYGVQD (reference sequence). V gave up 6 bases and J gave up 1 base, with 10 bases separating them. This CDR3 spans 13 amino acids. This CDR3 reads CASRPQGSYEQYF. CDR3 coding DNA: TGCGCCAGCAGGCCACAGGGATCCTACGAGCAGTACTTC.

This sequence joins TRBV6-4 and TRBJ2-6; D is ambiguous. The CDR3 is 15 amino acids. V was cut by 2 bases and J by 0 bases, with 5 bases left in between. Looked up from germline, CDR1 is MRHNA and CDR2 is SNTAGT. The CDR3 bases are TGTGCCAGCAGTGACGACAACTCTGGGGCCAACGTCCTGACTTTC. Encoded protein: CASSDDNSGANVLTF.

The chain couples TRBV6-4 to TRBJ2-1; 10 nucleotides line up with TRBD2. The CDR3 totals 14 residues. Germline V CDR1 and CDR2: MRHNA, SNTAGT. The V segment lost 0 bases and the J segment 7 bases; nucleotides outside the gene matches: 0. In nucleotides, the CDR3 is TGTGCCAGCAGTGACTCGACTAGCGGGAATGAGCAGTTCTTC. Translation gives CASSDSTSGNEQFF.

The chain uses TRBV2 and TRBJ1-2; D not certain. The CDR3 covers 14 residues. Trimming took off 2 bases at V and 4 bases at J, with 11 bases between the two ends. The germline V gene encodes CDR1 SNHLY and CDR2 FYNNEI. CDR3 sequence reads: CASSEFAESYGYTF. DNA for the CDR3: TGTGCCAGCAGTGAATTTGCAGAATCCTATGGCTACACCTTC.

The chain links TRBV6-5 to TRBJ2-7, with 9 bases matching TRBD1. The CDR3 has 14 amino acids. Looked up from germline, CDR1 is MNHEY and CDR2 is SVGAGI. V dropped 2 bases and J dropped 4; count of bases not matched to a gene: 3. DNA for the CDR3: TGTGCCAGCAGTTACGCGGGACAGGGTTACGAGCAGTACTTC. Amino acid sequence: CASSYAGQGYEQYF.

The chain employs TRBV6-5 and TRBJ2-5; D tentatively reads TRBD1 or TRBD2 (5 bases each). The CDR3 totals 15 residues. CDR1 MNHEY and CDR2 SVGAGI come from the germline V gene. V gave up 0 bases and J gave up 7 bases, with 15 bases separating them. The CDR3 DNA is TGTGCCAGCAGTTACTCGATTAGGGGAGCTTGGACCCAGTACTTC. This translates into CASSYSIRGAWTQYF.

The chain recombines TRBV9 with TRBJ2-2; TRBD1 matches 9 bases. Germline CDR1 reads SGDLS; CDR2 reads YYNGEE. CDR3 size: 16 residues. V was clipped by 6 bases and J by 5 bases; unmatched bases: 11. CDR3: CASTIGTGLLTGELFF. The CDR3 region has the DNA TGTGCCAGCACGATCGGGACAGGGCTATTAACCGGGGAGCTGTTTTTT.

The V call is TRBV30, the J call TRBJ2-1; D is ambiguous. Trimming shortened V by 4 bases and J by 3 bases, and 16 bases separated the two germline ends. The CDR3 length is 15 residues. Germline assignment: CDR1 GTSNPN and CDR2 SVGIG (reference sequence). The CDR3 DNA follows: TGTGCCTGGACCCTGAGCCCAGTTTTCTACAATGAGCAGTTCTTC. Translation: CAWTLSPVFYNEQFF.

This rearrangement joins TRBV2 to TRBJ1-2; 10 bases are shared with TRBD1. Per the germline V gene, CDR1 is SNHLY and CDR2 is FYNNEI. The CDR3 consists of 14 residues. The V segment lost 7 bases and the J segment 7 bases; nucleotides outside the gene matches: 9. The CDR3 is CASTMTGGVSGYTF. Here the CDR3 DNA reads TGTGCCAGCACCATGACAGGGGGCGTAAGTGGCTACACCTTC. The whole variable domain, remainder taken from reference TRBV2 and TRBJ1-2, is EPEVTQTPSHQVTQMGQEVILRCVPISNHLYFYWYRQILGQKVEFLVSFYNNEISEKSEIFDDQFSVERPDGSNFTLKIRSTKLEDSAMYFCASTMTGGVSGYTFGSGTRLTVV.

The CDR3 loop is CASRGTGLYNEQFF. Here the CDR3 DNA reads TGTGCCAGCAGGGGGACAGGTTTGTACAATGAGCAGTTCTTC. The chain recombines TRBV27 with TRBJ2-1, with TRBD1 identical over 8 bases. CDR1 is MNHEY, CDR2 SMNVEV, per germline (reference sequence). The CDR3 runs to 14 residues. Trimming took 6 bases from V and 4 from J; bases not matched to a gene: 5.

The V and J genes are TRBV9 and TRBJ2-7, with 8 bases fitting TRBD2. The junction had 10 bases not matched to a gene; V was cut back by 2 bases and J by 9 bases. The CDR3 sequence is 14 residues long. Germline CDR1 and CDR2: SGDLS and YYNGEE. CDR3 bases: TGTGCCAGCAGCGTGTCCCCGGGGGGGCACTGGCAGTACTTC. Residues: CASSVSPGGHWQYF.

This chain uses TRBV11-2 with TRBJ2-3; TRBD2 aligns across 7 bases. CDR3 length equals 15 residues. CDR1 and CDR2 (germline): SGHAT, FQNNGV. With 3 bases clipped from V and 2 bases from J, the junction kept 5 bases outside the gene matches. DNA of the CDR3: TGTGCCAGCAGCTTCCGACTAGCCCTCACAGATACGCAGTATTTT. It translates to CASSFRLALTDTQYF.

Notes on this clone: A junction end diverges from the germline sequence, so it may reflect a read error. The V gene is TRBV30, the J gene TRBJ1-2, with D maybe TRBD1 (6 bases). The CDR3 sequence is 12 residues long. The germline CDR1 and CDR2 sequences are GTSNPN and SVGIG (reference sequence). The chain's CDR3 is CAWTGDIQSTAF. The CDR3 nucleotides are TGTGCCTGGACCGGGGACATACAGTCAACCGCCTTC. The variable domain in full, completed from reference TRBV30 and TRBJ1-2, reads SQTIHQWPATLVQPVGSPLSLECTVEGTSNPNLYWYRQAAGRGLQLLFYSVGIGQISSEVPQNLSASRPQDRQFILSSKKLLLSDSGFYLCAWTGDIQSTAFGSGTRLTVV.

This clone was seen just once. The chain is built from TRBV19 and TRBJ2-5, with TRBD2 matching 9 bases. V shed 5 bases, J shed 5 bases, and the junction held 9 bases outside the gene matches. The CDR3 has 15 amino acids. Looked up from germline, CDR1 is LNHDA and CDR2 is SQIVND (reference sequence). CDR3: CASSSGGRAWETQYF. CDR3 in DNA: TGTGCCAGTAGTTCGGGCGGGAGGGCCTGGGAGACCCAGTACTTC.

The chain is built from TRBV9 and TRBJ2-7; D uncertain. CDR3 size: 14 residues. V lost 0 bases and J 2 bases, leaving 9 bases between the germline ends. Germline loops: CDR1 SGDLS, CDR2 YYNGEE. The chain's CDR3 is CASSVDGVTYEQYF. The CDR3 DNA follows: TGTGCCAGCAGCGTAGATGGCGTCACCTACGAGCAGTACTTC.

The J gene is TRBJ2-6, the V gene TRBV25-1; no clear D. The germline V and J ends were trimmed by 4 bases and 3 bases, with 4 bases remaining between them. The germline V gene encodes CDR1 MGHDK and CDR2 SYGVNS. The CDR3 runs to 13 residues. The CDR3 bases are TGTGCCAGCAGTGCTAGTGGGGCCAACGTCCTGACTTTC. This codes for CASSASGANVLTF.

This clone was seen a handful of times. The rearrangement links TRBV6-6 to TRBJ1-1; D gene ambiguous. In germline, CDR1 is MNHNY, CDR2 SVGAGI (reference sequence). The ends were cut back, 7 bases at V and 4 bases at J, with 16 bases in the middle. The CDR3 covers 14 residues. The CDR3 loop reads CASTPWATGTEAFF. In DNA, the CDR3 is TGTGCCAGCACCCCGTGGGCGACGGGCACTGAAGCTTTCTTT.

J is TRBJ2-5 and V is TRBV6-1; D is possibly TRBD1 (5 bases). Germline CDR1 reads MNHNS; CDR2 reads SASEGT. Trimming left V 4 bases short and J 2 bases short, with 17 bases between. CDR3 size: 16 residues. CDR3 coding DNA: TGTGCCAGCAGTGGGTGGGGCAGCCGACTTCAAGAGACCCAGTACTTC. Protein sequence: CASSGWGSRLQETQYF.

This clone has a single count. The chain joins TRBV21-1 to TRBJ1-2. TRBV21-1 is a recognized pseudogene. The CDR3 covers 10 residues. DNA of the CDR3: TGTGCCACCTCCCGAGATGGCTACACCTTC. The encoded protein is CATSRDGYTF.

The rearrangement links TRBV5-1 to TRBJ2-1; TRBD1 agrees at 9 bases. The CDR3 has 13 amino acids. Germline assignment: CDR1 SGHRS and CDR2 YFSETQ. After removal of 4 bases from V and 8 bases from J, the junction contained 4 bases not matched to a gene. Here the CDR3 reads CASSGGQGYEQFF. Written as DNA, the CDR3 is TGCGCCAGCAGCGGGGGACAGGGCTATGAGCAGTTCTTC.